A single sample gave rise to the 9 T cell receptor beta chains below, sequenced in a study of identical twins (dated by TCRdb to 2016 to 2017). Receptors were amplified or captured by 5' RACE. The instrument was an Illumina HiSeq 2000. The public reads were reanalyzed by TCRdb: fastp trimming at Q25, MiXCR alignment, in-frame beta chains only. Duplicate CDR3 protein sequences are folded into a single record with the most common DNA and genes. The sample profile shows hundreds of thousands of distinct CDR3 sequences; 8.5% to 9.5% of them were found once. Clones ranked in the top ten supply around 0.98% of the sample. The data also belong to a second study, concerning yellow fever vaccine responses in identical twins.

Input material: PBMCs. The receptors here all came from a woman younger than 35 in good health.

In its sample, this clonotype was seen a few times. The gene calls are TRBV6-5 and TRBJ1-4; no firm D call. The V gene lost 4 bases and the J gene lost 8 bases, with 14 bases spanning the gap. The CDR3 runs to 14 residues. The germline V gene has CDR1 MNHEY and CDR2 SVGAGI. The CDR3 reads CASSSQTRVEKLFF. The CDR3 DNA is TGTGCCAGCAGTTCCCAAACACGGGTCGAAAAACTGTTTTTT.

This clonotype was detected a few times. V is TRBV28 and J is TRBJ2-1; D unresolved. CDR1 and CDR2 (germline): MDHEN, SYDVKM. V was shortened by 8 bases and J by 10 bases, with 15 bases between the two germline ends. CDR3 length: 12 amino acids. As DNA, the CDR3 is TGTGCCAGCGTCCGTCGACGAAGCGAGCAGTTCTTC. It translates to CASVRRRSEQFF.

The J gene is TRBJ1-6, the V gene TRBV9, with 7 bases fitting TRBD1. CDR3 length: 14 amino acids. Germline lookup yields CDR1 SGDLS and CDR2 YYNGEE. V shed 0 bases, J shed 8 bases, and the junction held 2 bases outside the gene matches. CDR3 bases: TGTGCCAGCAGCGTAGGGCAGGGGGATTCACCCCTCCACTTT. Protein product: CASSVGQGDSPLHF.

This clonotype was observed a handful of times. The V gene is TRBV20-1, the J gene TRBJ2-7; D not certain. Germline lookup yields CDR1 DFQATT and CDR2 SNEGSKA (reference sequence). V shed 0 bases and J shed 0 bases, with 9 bases lying between them. The CDR3 has 14 amino acids. The CDR3: CSARDMGSSYEQYF. CDR3 coding DNA: TGCAGTGCTAGAGATATGGGCAGCTCCTACGAGCAGTACTTC.

This clonotype was observed a single time. The chain is built from TRBV2 and TRBJ2-1; 12 positions agree with TRBD2. After removal of 4 bases from V and 3 bases from J, the junction contained 7 bases not matched to a gene. The CDR3 consists of 17 residues. Germline CDR1 and CDR2: SNHLY and FYNNEI. The CDR3 is CASSGRGLAGSYNEQFF. In nucleotides, the CDR3 is TGTGCCAGCAGTGGGAGAGGACTAGCGGGAAGCTACAATGAGCAGTTCTTC.

This clonotype was recorded at least ten times. The V and J genes are TRBV7-9 and TRBJ2-3; no definite D call. Germline CDR1 SEHNR, CDR2 FQNEAQ (reference sequence). The CDR3 covers 12 residues. The germline V and J ends were trimmed by 6 bases and 4 bases, with 8 bases remaining between them. The CDR3 DNA is TGTGCCAGCAGGCCCGGGCCAGATACGCAGTATTTT. This codes for CASRPGPDTQYF. The variable domain in full, completed from reference TRBV7-9 and TRBJ2-3, reads DTGVSQNPRHKITKRGQNVTFRCDPISEHNRLYWYRQTLGQGPEFLTYFQNEAQLEKSRLLSDRFSAERPKGSFSTLEIQRTEQGDSAMYLCASRPGPDTQYFGPGTRLTVL.

About this clonotype itself: The germline gene is not matched at one end of the junction; a read error may be the cause. The V and J genes are TRBV7-8 and TRBJ2-2; a weak D match, TRBD2 (5 bases). Germline assignment: CDR1 SGHVS and CDR2 FQNEAQ. This CDR3 region has 17 residues. CDR3 sequence (DNA): TGTGCCAGCAGCCTAGCTGCGCTCGCTGGGTTCCCCGGGGAGCTGTTTTTT. Its protein is CASSLAALAGFPGELFF.

There are many counts of this clonotype. CDR3 sequence reads: CSVLGLAGVTTYNEQFF. CDR3 bases: TGCAGCGTTCTGGGACTAGCGGGAGTAACGACTTACAATGAGCAGTTCTTC. The rearrangement links TRBV29-1 to TRBJ2-1; the match to TRBD2 covers 14 bases. J lost 4 bases, V lost 5 bases, and 10 bases had no gene match. Germline V gene sequence: CDR1 SQVTM, CDR2 ANQGSEA. CDR3 length equals 17 residues.

The sample holds a few counts of this clonotype. This chain joins TRBV20-1 and TRBJ2-7; D ambiguous. The CDR3 length is 15 residues. CDR1 DFQATT and CDR2 SNEGSKA come from the germline V gene (reference sequence). The V and J ends lost 4 bases and 3 bases respectively, with 19 bases between them. CDR3 DNA sequence: TGCAGTGCTACCCCGGGCCGCGAAAAAGTCTACGAGCAGTACTTC. Protein product: CSATPGREKVYEQYF.